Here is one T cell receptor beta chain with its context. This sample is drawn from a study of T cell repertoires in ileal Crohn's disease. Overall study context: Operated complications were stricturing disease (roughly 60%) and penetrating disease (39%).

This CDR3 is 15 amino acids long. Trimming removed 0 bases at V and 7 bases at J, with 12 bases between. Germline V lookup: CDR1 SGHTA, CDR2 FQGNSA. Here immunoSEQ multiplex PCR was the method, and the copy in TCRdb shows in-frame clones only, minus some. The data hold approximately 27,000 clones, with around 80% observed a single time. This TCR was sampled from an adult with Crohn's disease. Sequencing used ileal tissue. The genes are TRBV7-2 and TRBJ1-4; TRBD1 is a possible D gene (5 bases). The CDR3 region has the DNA TGTGCCAGCAGCTTAGCGGCGGGGCTGGCTGAAAAACTGTTTTTT. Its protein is CASSLAAGLAEKLFF.